This TCR beta chain was obtained from a study of regulatory T cells. Findings and caveats of the study: In CD3G-deficient patients, conventional CD4+ T cells were enriched for hydrophobic CDR3 residues at positions 6 and 7. In patients, unique TRB V-J pairs were restricted and V/J usage skewed, especially in Tregs.

Amplification used 52 TRBV primers and 13 TRBJ primers. TCRdb's table, derived via immunoSEQ multiplex PCR, lists solely in-frame clones and lacks some. Among more than 15,000 clones listed, 65% to 90% were seen once. Regulatory (CD25-high CD127-low) and conventional (CD25-low CD127-high) CD4+ T cells were sorted separately. Germline loops: CDR1 MRHNA, CDR2 SNTAGT. J lost 1 base, V lost 6 bases, and 6 bases had no gene match. CDR3 size: 14 residues. A word on this clone: Its target is unknown.

The receptor was derived from a person in their thirties with CD3G deficiency. The sequenced sample consisted of conventional CD4+ T cells sorted from blood. The chain employs TRBV6-4 and TRBJ2-7; 7 nucleotides line up with TRBD1. The CDR3 nucleotides are TGTGCCAGCAGGGAAGGACAGGAGTCCTACGAGCAGTACTTC. It yields the protein CASREGQESYEQYF.